These 6 T cell receptor beta chains were sequenced from one sample in a study of T cell repertoires in cytomegalovirus infection (dated by TCRdb to 2018 to 2020). The reads were generated on an Illumina HiSeq 1500. TCRdb reworked the public reads: Q25 trimming with fastp, MiXCR clone assembly, productive beta chains retained. Rows matching on CDR3 protein sequence are summarized as one entry with the most common DNA and genes. Recorded for this sample are nearly 700,000 distinct CDR3 sequences; around 32% of them occurred a single time. The ten largest make up approximately 18% of the sample. The treatment or condition label for this specimen denotes: in vitro stimulation with specific CMV peptide epitopes to enrich CMV-specific T cells. No antigens are known for them. This material consisted of cultured PBMCs, taken from culture after CMV antigen stimulation. These receptors were collected from a human donor in good health (CMV status not recorded). Some clones in this sample may be carry-over from other donors' samples.

This clonotype was seen a handful of times. This rearrangement joins TRBV11-2 to TRBJ1-2, with 8 bases identical to TRBD1. CDR3 length: 14 residues. Per germline, CDR1 SGHAT and CDR2 FQNNGV. With V trimmed by 1 base and J by 8 bases, 6 bases remained unmatched. The CDR3 region has the DNA TGTGCCAGCAGCTTAGGGGACAGGAGACTCGGCTACACCTTC. Its translation is CASSLGDRRLGYTF.

The rearrangement uses TRBV24-1 and TRBJ2-3, with 7 bases fitting TRBD1. CDR1 KGHDR and CDR2 SFDVKD come from the germline V gene. Losses at the gene ends were 0 bases for V and 2 bases for J; bases not matched to a gene: 16. This CDR3 spans 20 amino acids. The CDR3: CATSDLRDSQLSPATDTQYF. CDR3 nucleotide sequence: TGTGCCACCAGTGATTTGAGGGACAGTCAACTGTCACCGGCCACAGATACGCAGTATTTT.

The chain recombines TRBV5-1 with TRBJ1-4, with a tentative D call TRBD1 (5 bases). V lost 4 bases and J lost 8, with 18 bases in between. The CDR3 extends over 15 amino acids. Germline CDR1 SGHRS, CDR2 YFSETQ. CDR3 in amino acids: CASSPDAGGREKLFF. The CDR3, as DNA: TGCGCCAGCAGCCCGGACGCGGGGGGTCGAGAAAAACTGTTTTTT.

The sample holds many counts of this clonotype. The CDR3 region is CASSLFPRGHDNSPLHF. CDR3 nucleotide sequence: TGTGCCAGCAGCTTATTCCCAAGGGGACATGATAATTCACCCCTCCACTTT. V and J are TRBV7-2 and TRBJ1-6, with D tentatively TRBD1 (6 bases). V gave up 2 bases and J gave up 5 bases, with 16 bases separating them. The CDR3 is made up of 17 amino acids. Germline V gene sequence: CDR1 SGHTA, CDR2 FQGNSA.

This clonotype showed up just a few times. The genes are TRBV19 and TRBJ1-1; D is ambiguous. The germline CDR1 and CDR2 sequences are LNHDA and SQIVND (reference sequence). This CDR3 comprises 13 residues. V was cut by 3 bases and J by 11 bases, with 16 bases left in between. CDR3 sequence: CASSMSFATEAFF. DNA for the CDR3: TGTGCCAGTAGTATGTCGTTTGCGACGGAGGCTTTCTTT.

With regard to this clonotype: The junction differs from germline at one of its ends, possibly a read error. The chain combines TRBV4-1 with TRBJ1-5; weak D call: TRBD1 (5 bases). The CDR3 runs 15 residues. Germline CDR1 reads MGHRA; CDR2 reads YSYEKL. The CDR3 protein is CASSQVGTSSQPQHF. DNA of the CDR3: TGCGCCAGCAGCCAAGTAGGGACGAGCAGTCAGCCCCAGCATTTT.